This is a list of T cell receptor beta chains from one sample in a study of T-cell reconstitution after alpha-beta-depleted transplantation in children. TCRdb analysed the PCR reads with MiXCR anew, one entry per CDR3 protein. The data show 780,000 or so distinct CDR3 sequences, with less than 20% seen just once and around 5.3% held by the top ten. Source: PBMCs, mostly from graft donor cells, taken 360 days after TCRalphabeta/CD19-depleted stem cell transplant. These receptors were collected from a male patient between 5 and 17 years old who had a stem cell transplant for acute lymphoblastic leukemia, so the T cells may come from the graft donor. The CDR3 runs from the conserved cysteine through the conserved F or W. The D gene is left open where the match is weak. Size is stated for part of the rows, as once, few or many counts, or as a class when the clone is expanded.

D gene	clone size	J gene	V gene	CDR3 DNA	CDR3 protein
TRBD2	NA	TRBJ2-1	TRBV20-1	TGCAGTGCTAGCTCCCCATGGACTAGCGGGAGGGTGAATGAGCAGTTCTTC	CSASSPWTSGRVNEQFF
TRBD1	few	TRBJ2-7	TRBV5-1	TGCGCCAGCAGCTTGGAGGGAGGACAGGGGTTTCCGCAGTACTTC	CASSLEGGQGFPQYF
NA	NA	TRBJ2-1	TRBV9	TGTGCCAGCAGCGTGGACGCAGGGTACAATGAGCAGTTCTTC	CASSVDAGYNEQFF
TRBD2	many	TRBJ2-5	TRBV7-7	TGTGCCAGCAGCCCGGGACTAGCGGGAGGTTTGGGTGAGACCCAGTACTTC	CASSPGLAGGLGETQYF
NA	NA	TRBJ2-1	TRBV7-2	TGTGCCAGCAGCTTAGAACTAGTCGCCCTCCGGGATGAGCAGTTCTTC	CASSLELVALRDEQFF
TRBD2	many	TRBJ2-3	TRBV10-3	TGTGCCATCAGTGATGTCGGGACTAGCAGCACAGATACGCAGTATTTT	CAISDVGTSSTDTQYF
TRBD1	NA	TRBJ2-5	TRBV9	TGTGCCAGCAGCGCGGGCTTCCGGGACAGGGGTCGGGAGACCCAGTACTTC	CASSAGFRDRGRETQYF
NA	few	TRBJ2-2	TRBV2	TGTGCCAACGATGTTGGCGGAGTCACCGGGGAGCTGTTTTTT	CANDVGGVTGELFF
NA	few	TRBJ2-6	TRBV9	TGTGCCAGCAGCGTGCCGATAAAATCACAGGGATTGTCTGGGGCCAACGTCCTGACTTTC	CASSVPIKSQGLSGANVLTF
NA	NA	TRBJ1-1	TRBV7-2	TGTGCCAGCAGCTGGAACATGAACACTGAAGCTTTCTTT	CASSWNMNTEAFF
NA	NA	TRBJ2-3	TRBV5-6	TGTGCCAGCAGCTTGGTGCAGGGGATAGCAGATACGCAGTATTTT	CASSLVQGIADTQYF
TRBD2	NA	TRBJ2-2	TRBV7-3	TGTGCCAGCAGCCCCATTATGGGGAGCGGGAGGGCCTTCGGGGAGCTGTTTTTT	CASSPIMGSGRAFGELFF
TRBD2	few	TRBJ2-7	TRBV7-3	TGTGCCAGCAGATACATGCCTAGCGGGGCGCACGAGCAGTACTTC	CASRYMPSGAHEQYF
TRBD1	many	TRBJ2-1	TRBV27	TGTGCCAGCAGACGGGACAGGTCTATTGGCTCCTACAATGAGCAGTTCTTC	CASRRDRSIGSYNEQFF
TRBD1	NA	TRBJ2-7	TRBV12-3/TRBV12-4	TGTGCCAGCAGTACGGACAGGGGGTCCTACGAGCAGTACTTC	CASSTDRGSYEQYF
NA	NA	TRBJ2-7	TRBV11-2	TGTGCCTCCTTACCGGGGAGCTCCTACGAGCAGTACTTC	CASLPGSSYEQYF
NA	many	TRBJ1-1	TRBV5-5	TGTGCCAGCAGTAAAAGGGGTAATGCTGAAGCTTTCTTT	CASSKRGNAEAFF
TRBD2	NA	TRBJ2-1	TRBV5-1	TGCGCCAGCAGCCGACGTACTAGCGGGAGCTCCTACAATGAGCAGTTCTTC	CASSRRTSGSSYNEQFF
NA	NA	TRBJ2-7	TRBV7-3	TGTGCCAGCAGCCCCCTGGGAGCCCCATCCTACGAGCAGTACTTC	CASSPLGAPSYEQYF
NA	few	TRBJ2-1	TRBV7-9	TGTGCCAGTCAGACAGCTTCCTACAATGAGCAGTTCTTC	CASQTASYNEQFF
NA	NA	TRBJ2-7	TRBV21-1	TGTGCCAGCAGCAAAGGGCACTACGAGCAGTACTTC	CASSKGHYEQYF
NA	many	TRBJ2-7	TRBV20-1	TGCAGCGGCGTGAGGGGGAGCTACGAGCAGTACTTC	CSGVRGSYEQYF
TRBD1	NA	TRBJ2-7	TRBV20-1	TGCAGTGCTCGGACATCGGGACAGAACTCCTACGAGCAGTACTTC	CSARTSGQNSYEQYF
TRBD1	NA	TRBJ2-3	TRBV7-9	TGTGCCAGCAGCTTAAATTTTGGACAGGCCAGCGCAGATACGCAGTATTTT	CASSLNFGQASADTQYF
TRBD1	many	TRBJ1-5	TRBV20-1	TGCAGTGCTTTGCAGGGGGCGAACAATCAGCCCCAGCATTTT	CSALQGANNQPQHF
NA	many	TRBJ2-7	TRBV5-1	TGCGCCAGCAGCTTGCTGGTAGGTACCTACGAGCAGTACTTC	CASSLLVGTYEQYF
NA	many	TRBJ2-5	TRBV27	TGTGCCAGCAGTTTACGGGGGTACCCCCAAGAGACCCAGTACTTC	CASSLRGYPQETQYF
NA	once	TRBJ1-3	TRBV12-3/TRBV12-4	TGTGCCAGCAGTTTAGCGTACACCGGCTCTGGAAACACCATATATTTT	CASSLAYTGSGNTIYF
TRBD1	NA	TRBJ1-2	TRBV4-1	TGCGCCAGCAGCCGAGCCCACGGGACAGGGCCACCGAACTCGTATGGCTACACCTTC	CASSRAHGTGPPNSYGYTF
NA	few	TRBJ2-7	TRBV9	TGTGCCAGCAGCGTAGGGGGAGACGCTTCCTACGAGCAGTACTTC	CASSVGGDASYEQYF
TRBD1	NA	TRBJ1-1	TRBV20-1	TGCAGTGTAGACAGGGGAGGGGAGAACACTGAAGCTTTCTTT	CSVDRGGENTEAFF
TRBD2	NA	TRBJ2-7	TRBV12-3/TRBV12-4	TGTGCCAGCACTATAGCGGGAGGCCTCGGGTACGAGCAGTACTTC	CASTIAGGLGYEQYF
NA	NA	TRBJ2-4	TRBV5-1	TGCGCCAGCAGCTTATCAGCGGGTCCGCTAGCCAAAAACATTCAGTACTTC	CASSLSAGPLAKNIQYF
NA	few	TRBJ2-7	TRBV2	TGTGCCAGCAGAGCCGGGGGCGGGGCTTACGAGCAGTACTTC	CASRAGGGAYEQYF
TRBD1	few	TRBJ2-7	TRBV5-1	TGCGCCAGCAGATCCCCGGGACAGAACTACGAGCAGTACTTC	CASRSPGQNYEQYF
NA	few	TRBJ2-1	TRBV15	TGTGCCACCAGCAGAGCCCAGGGACGCTACAATGAGCAGTTCTTC	CATSRAQGRYNEQFF